A selection of T cell receptor beta chains follows, all from one sample in a study of shared clonotypes between healthy human individuals. The data were produced by immunoSEQ multiplex PCR, yet TCRdb's version contains in-frame clones alone and is incomplete. The sample carries a few million clones, around 90% recorded once. The sequenced material came from naive CD4+ T cells from PBMCs. All receptors derive from a man aged 18-30 years in good health. Some clones in this sample may be carry-over from other donors' samples. Each CDR3 is given with its conserved first and last residue. A D gene is named only where the DNA matches it firmly. Some rows mark clone size as missing; the rest say once, few, many or name a class of expanded clone.

j_gene | v_gene | d_gene | abundance | CDR3nt | CDR3aa
TRBJ1-2 | TRBV27 | NA | once | TGTGCCAGCAGCAACAGTATACGAGACAGGTCCTCTAACTATGGCTACACCTTC | CASSNSIRDRSSNYGYTF
TRBJ2-7 | TRBV6-5 | NA | NA | TGTGCCAGCAGTTACTTGGAGGGGCGGGGCGAGCAGTACTTC | CASSYLEGRGEQYF
TRBJ2-1 | TRBV27 | TRBD2 | NA | TGTGCCAGCAGTTTATTGGGTTGGTGGGCTAGCGGCAGGGATGAGCAGTTCTTC | CASSLLGWWASGRDEQFF
TRBJ1-6 | TRBV6-5 | NA | NA | TGTGCCAGCAGTTACGGTGACCTCCTCTATTCACCCCTCCACTTT | CASSYGDLLYSPLHF
TRBJ1-5 | TRBV11-2 | TRBD1 | NA | TGTGCCAGCAGCCTGATCCGGGACAGGGGTAGGCAGCCCCAGCATTTT | CASSLIRDRGRQPQHF
TRBJ2-5 | TRBV28 | NA | once | TGTGCCAGCAGTTTCGAAAAGACCCAGTACTTC | CASSFEKTQYF
TRBJ2-7 | TRBV4-1 | NA | NA | TGCGCCAGCAGCCAAGGTAGGGTCCGACTCGACGAGCAGTACTTC | CASSQGRVRLDEQYF
TRBJ1-1 | TRBV5-1 | NA | NA | TGCGCCAGCAGCTTGGATGGGCACGAGAACACTGAAGCTTTCTTT | CASSLDGHENTEAFF
TRBJ1-2 | TRBV4-3 | NA | once | TGCGCCAGCAGCCAAGACGCAGCGGGGATTAGCTATGGCTACACCTTC | CASSQDAAGISYGYTF
TRBJ2-5 | TRBV23-1 | NA | NA | TGCGCCAGCAGTCAACCTGGGAGACAAGAGACCCAGTACTTC | CASSQPGRQETQYF
TRBJ2-7 | TRBV28 | TRBD2 | NA | TGTGCCAGCAGACCGGGACTAGCTAACTACGAGCAGTACTTC | CASRPGLANYEQYF
TRBJ2-3 | TRBV11-2 | NA | NA | TGTGCCAGCAGCTTAGGCGTAGGTTCACCAGATACGCAGTATTTT | CASSLGVGSPDTQYF
TRBJ2-7 | TRBV20-1 | NA | NA | TGCAGTGCTTCGAACTCCTACGAGCAGTACTTC | CSASNSYEQYF
TRBJ1-2 | TRBV9 | TRBD1 | once | TGTGCCAGCAGCGCAAGGACAGGGAATGACTATGGCTACACCTTC | CASSARTGNDYGYTF
TRBJ1-2 | TRBV5-1 | NA | once | TGCGCCAGCAGCACCTCCGGGACCATGATTAACTATGGCTACACCTTC | CASSTSGTMINYGYTF
TRBJ1-1 | TRBV2 | NA | NA | TGTGCCAGCATCGCAGGTGAGGGAACTGAAGCTTTCTTT | CASIAGEGTEAFF
TRBJ1-2 | TRBV5-4 | NA | NA | TGTGCCAGCAGCTTAGCAGGAGCTAACTATGGCTACACCTTC | CASSLAGANYGYTF
TRBJ1-1 | TRBV30 | NA | NA | TGTGCCTGGAGTGTAGGGTACAGGAACACTGAAGCTTTCTTT | CAWSVGYRNTEAFF
TRBJ2-1 | TRBV30 | NA | NA | TGTGCCTGGAGTGTACAGGGAGGAGAGCAGTTCTTC | CAWSVQGGEQFF